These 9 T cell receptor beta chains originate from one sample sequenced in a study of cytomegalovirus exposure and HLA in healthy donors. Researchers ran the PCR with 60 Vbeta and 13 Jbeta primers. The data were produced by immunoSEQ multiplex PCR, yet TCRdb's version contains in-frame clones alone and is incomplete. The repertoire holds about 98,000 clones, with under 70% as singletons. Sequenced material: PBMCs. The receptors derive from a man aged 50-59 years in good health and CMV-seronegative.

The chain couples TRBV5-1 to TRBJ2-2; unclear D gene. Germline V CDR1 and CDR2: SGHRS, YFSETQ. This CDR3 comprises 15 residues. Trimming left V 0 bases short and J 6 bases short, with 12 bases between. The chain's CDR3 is CASSLVTGLAGELFF. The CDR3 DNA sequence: TGCGCCAGCAGCTTGGTAACGGGTTTAGCCGGGGAGCTGTTTTTT.

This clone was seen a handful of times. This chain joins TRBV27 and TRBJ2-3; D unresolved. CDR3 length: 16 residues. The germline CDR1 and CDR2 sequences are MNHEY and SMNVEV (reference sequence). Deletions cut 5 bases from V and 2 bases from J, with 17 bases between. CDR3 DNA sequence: TGTGCCAGCAGTCCCCCATCCATCTGGGCCACAGATACGCAGTATTTT. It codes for CASSPPSIWATDTQYF.

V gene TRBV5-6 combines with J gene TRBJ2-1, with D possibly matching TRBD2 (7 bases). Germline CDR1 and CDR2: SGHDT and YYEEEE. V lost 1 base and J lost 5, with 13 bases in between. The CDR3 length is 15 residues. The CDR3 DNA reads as TGTGCCAGCAGCTTGTGGGGGGGCCAGGACAATGAGCAGTTCTTC. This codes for CASSLWGGQDNEQFF. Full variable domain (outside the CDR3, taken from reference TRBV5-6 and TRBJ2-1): DAGVTQSPTHLIKTRGQQVTLRCSPKSGHDTVSWYQQALGQGPQFIFQYYEEEERQRGNFPDRFSGHQFPNYSSELNVNALLLGDSALYLCASSLWGGQDNEQFFGPGTRLTVL.

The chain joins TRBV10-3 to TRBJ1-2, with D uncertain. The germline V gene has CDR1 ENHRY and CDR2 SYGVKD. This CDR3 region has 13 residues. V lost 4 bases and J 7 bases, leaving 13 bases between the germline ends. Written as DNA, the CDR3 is TGTGCCATCAGTGTAGAGGGTGGCGGTGGCTACACCTTC. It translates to CAISVEGGGGYTF.

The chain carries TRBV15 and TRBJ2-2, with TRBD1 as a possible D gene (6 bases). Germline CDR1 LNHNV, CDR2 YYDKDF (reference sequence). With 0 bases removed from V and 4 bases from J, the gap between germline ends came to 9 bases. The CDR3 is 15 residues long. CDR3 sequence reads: CATSRETGPTGELFF. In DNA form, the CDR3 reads TGTGCCACCAGCAGAGAGACAGGCCCCACCGGGGAGCTGTTTTTT.

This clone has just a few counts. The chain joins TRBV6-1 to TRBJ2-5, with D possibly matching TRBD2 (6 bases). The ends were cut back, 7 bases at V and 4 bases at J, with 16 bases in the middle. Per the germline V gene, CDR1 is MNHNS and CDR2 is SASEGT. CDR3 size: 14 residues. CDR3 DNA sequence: TGTGCCAGCACCGTTCGGCTGGGGGGAGAGACCCAGTACTTC. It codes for CASTVRLGGETQYF.

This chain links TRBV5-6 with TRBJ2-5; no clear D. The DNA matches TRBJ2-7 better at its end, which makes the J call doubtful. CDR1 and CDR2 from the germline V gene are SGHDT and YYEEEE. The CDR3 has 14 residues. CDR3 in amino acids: CASSLGASTYEQYF. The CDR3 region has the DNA TGTGCCAGCAGCTTGGGGGCATCCACCTACGAGCAGTACTTC.

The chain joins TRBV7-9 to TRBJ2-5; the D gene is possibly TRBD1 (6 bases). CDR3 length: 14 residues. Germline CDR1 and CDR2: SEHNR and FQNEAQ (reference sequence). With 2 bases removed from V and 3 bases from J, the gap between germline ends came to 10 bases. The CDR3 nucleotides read TGTGCCAGCAGCTTATCATACAGGGAAGAGACCCAGTACTTC. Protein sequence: CASSLSYREETQYF.

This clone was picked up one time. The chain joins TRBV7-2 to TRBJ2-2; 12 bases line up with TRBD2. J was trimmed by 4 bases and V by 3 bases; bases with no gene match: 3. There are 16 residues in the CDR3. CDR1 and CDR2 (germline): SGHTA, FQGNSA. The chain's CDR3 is CASSFPSGGGTGELFF. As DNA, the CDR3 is TGTGCCAGCAGCTTCCCTAGCGGGGGGGGCACCGGGGAGCTGTTTTTT.